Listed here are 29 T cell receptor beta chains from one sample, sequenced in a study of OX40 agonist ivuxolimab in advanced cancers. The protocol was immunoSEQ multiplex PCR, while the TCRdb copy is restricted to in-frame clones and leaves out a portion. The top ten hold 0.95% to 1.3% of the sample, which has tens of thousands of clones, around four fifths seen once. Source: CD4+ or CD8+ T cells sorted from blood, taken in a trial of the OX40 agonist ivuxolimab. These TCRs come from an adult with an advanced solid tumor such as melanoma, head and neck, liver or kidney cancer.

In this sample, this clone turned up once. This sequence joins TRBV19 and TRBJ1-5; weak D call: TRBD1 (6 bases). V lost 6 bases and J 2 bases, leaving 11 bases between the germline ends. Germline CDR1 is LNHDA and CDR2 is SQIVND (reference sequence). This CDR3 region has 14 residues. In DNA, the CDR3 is TGTGCCAGTAGCGATGGGGGCGGCAATCAGCCCCAGCATTTT. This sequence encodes CASSDGGGNQPQHF.

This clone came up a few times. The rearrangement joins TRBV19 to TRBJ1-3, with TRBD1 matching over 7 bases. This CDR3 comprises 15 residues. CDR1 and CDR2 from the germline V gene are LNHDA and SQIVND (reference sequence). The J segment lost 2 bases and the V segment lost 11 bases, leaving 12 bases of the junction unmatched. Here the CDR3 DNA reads TGTGCCTGTCGCCCCGGGACAGCGGCTGGAAACACCATATATTTT. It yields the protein CACRPGTAAGNTIYF. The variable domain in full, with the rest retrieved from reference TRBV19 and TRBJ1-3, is DGGITQSPKYLFRKEGQNVTLSCEQNLNHDAMYWYRQDPGQGLRLIYYSQIVNDFQKGDIAEGYSVSREKKESFPLTVTSAQKNPTAFYLCACRPGTAAGNTIYFGEGSWLTVV.

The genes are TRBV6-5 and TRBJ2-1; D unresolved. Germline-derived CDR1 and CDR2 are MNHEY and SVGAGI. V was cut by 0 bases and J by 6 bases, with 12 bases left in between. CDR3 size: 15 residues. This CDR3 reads CASSYSPTPVNEQFF. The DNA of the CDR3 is TGTGCCAGCAGTTACTCCCCCACCCCAGTCAATGAGCAGTTCTTC.

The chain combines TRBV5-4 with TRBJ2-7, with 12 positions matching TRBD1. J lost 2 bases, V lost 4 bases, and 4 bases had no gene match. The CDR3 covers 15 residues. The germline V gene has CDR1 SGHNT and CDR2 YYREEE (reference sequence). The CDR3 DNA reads TGTGCCAGCAGCCCGGGGACAGGGGGCCCCTACGAGCAGTACGTC. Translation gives CASSPGTGGPYEQYV.

CDR3 loop: CASSSDRVLAGELFF. The CDR3, as DNA: TGTGCCAGCAGCTCAGACAGGGTTCTTGCCGGGGAGCTGTTTTTT. The chain recombines TRBV7-2 with TRBJ2-2; 7 bases fit TRBD1. Germline V gene data show CDR1 as SGHTA and CDR2 as FQGNSA. V was pared by 4 bases and J by 6 bases, with 8 bases of the junction left unmatched. The CDR3 runs to 15 residues. The full variable domain, with the rest looked up from reference TRBV7-2 and TRBJ2-2, is GAGVSQSPSNKVTEKGKDVELRCDPISGHTALYWYRQSLGQGLEFLIYFQGNSAPDKSGLPSDRFSAERTGGSVSTLTIQRTQQEDSAVYLCASSSDRVLAGELFFGEGSRLTVL.

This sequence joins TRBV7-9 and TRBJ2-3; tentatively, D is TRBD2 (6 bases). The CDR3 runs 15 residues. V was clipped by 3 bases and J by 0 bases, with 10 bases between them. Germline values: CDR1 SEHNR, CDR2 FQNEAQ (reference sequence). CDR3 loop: CASSLGTDSTDTQYF. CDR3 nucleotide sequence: TGTGCCAGCAGCTTGGGGACTGATAGCACAGATACGCAGTATTTT. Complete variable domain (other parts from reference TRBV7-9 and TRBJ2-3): DTGVSQNPRHKITKRGQNVTFRCDPISEHNRLYWYRQTLGQGPEFLTYFQNEAQLEKSRLLSDRFSAERPKGSFSTLEIQRTEQGDSAMYLCASSLGTDSTDTQYFGPGTRLTVL.

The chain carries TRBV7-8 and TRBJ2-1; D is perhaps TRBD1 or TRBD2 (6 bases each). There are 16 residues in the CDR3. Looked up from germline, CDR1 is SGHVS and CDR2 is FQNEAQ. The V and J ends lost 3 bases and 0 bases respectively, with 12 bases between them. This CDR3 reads CASSLVGGPSYNEQFF. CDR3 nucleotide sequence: TGTGCCAGCAGCTTGGTCGGGGGCCCCTCCTACAATGAGCAGTTCTTC.

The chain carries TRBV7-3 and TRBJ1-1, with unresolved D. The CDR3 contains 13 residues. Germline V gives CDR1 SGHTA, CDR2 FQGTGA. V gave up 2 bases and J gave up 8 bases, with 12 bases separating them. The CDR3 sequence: CASSLGVFSEAFF. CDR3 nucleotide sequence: TGTGCCAGCAGCTTAGGGGTCTTTTCGGAAGCTTTCTTT.

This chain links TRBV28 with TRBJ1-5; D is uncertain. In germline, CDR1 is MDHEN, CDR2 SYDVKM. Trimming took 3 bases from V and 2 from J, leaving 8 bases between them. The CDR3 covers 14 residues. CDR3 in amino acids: CASSLGSRNQPQHF. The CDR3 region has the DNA TGTGCCAGCAGTTTGGGCAGTCGCAATCAGCCCCAGCATTTT.

This chain's CDR3 is CASSFGRANYGYTF. In DNA, the CDR3 is TGCGCCAGCAGCTTCGGGCGGGCTAACTATGGCTACACCTTC. This sequence joins TRBV5-1 and TRBJ1-2; D ambiguous. From germline, CDR1 is SGHRS and CDR2 YFSETQ. V lost 2 bases, J lost 0 bases, and 8 bases lay in between. The CDR3 has 14 residues.

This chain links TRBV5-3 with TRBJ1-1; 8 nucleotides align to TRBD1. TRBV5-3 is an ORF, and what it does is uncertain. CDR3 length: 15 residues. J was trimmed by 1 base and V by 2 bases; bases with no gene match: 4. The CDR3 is CARSFTGTGNTEAFF. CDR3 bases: TGTGCCAGAAGCTTCACCGGGACAGGGAACACTGAAGCTTTCTTT.

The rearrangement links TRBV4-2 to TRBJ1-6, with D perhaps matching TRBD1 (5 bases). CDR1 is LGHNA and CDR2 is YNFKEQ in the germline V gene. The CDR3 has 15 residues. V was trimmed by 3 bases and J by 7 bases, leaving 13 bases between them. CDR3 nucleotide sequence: TGTGCCAGCAGCCAGGAGGACCGGGGGAATTCACCCCTCCACTTT. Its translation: CASSQEDRGNSPLHF.

The CDR3 nucleotides are TGTGCCAGCAGCCGTCCCGTGAGGGGTGAAGCTTTCTTT. Amino acid sequence: CASSRPVRGEAFF. The chain combines TRBV11-2 with TRBJ1-1; D is perhaps TRBD1 (5 bases). The V and J ends lost 5 bases and 7 bases respectively, with 14 bases between them. Per the germline V gene, CDR1 is SGHAT and CDR2 is FQNNGV. The CDR3 has 13 amino acids.

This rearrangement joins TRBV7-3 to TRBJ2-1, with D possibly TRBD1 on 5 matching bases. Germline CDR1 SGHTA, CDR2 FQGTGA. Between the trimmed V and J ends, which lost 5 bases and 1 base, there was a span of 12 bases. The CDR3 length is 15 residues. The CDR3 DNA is TGTGCCAGCAGCCCCTCCCCAGGGTCCTACAATGAGCAGTTCTTC. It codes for CASSPSPGSYNEQFF.

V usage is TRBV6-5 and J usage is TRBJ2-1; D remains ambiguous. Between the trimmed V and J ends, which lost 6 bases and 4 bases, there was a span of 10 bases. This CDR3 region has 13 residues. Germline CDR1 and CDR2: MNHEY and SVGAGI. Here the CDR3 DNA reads TGTGCCAGCAGCCTCGGAACTTACAATGAGCAGTTCTTC. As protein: CASSLGTYNEQFF.

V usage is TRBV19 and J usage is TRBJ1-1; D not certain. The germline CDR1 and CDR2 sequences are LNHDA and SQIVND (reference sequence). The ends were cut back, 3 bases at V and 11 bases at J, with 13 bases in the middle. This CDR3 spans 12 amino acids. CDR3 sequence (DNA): TGTGCCAGTAGTATGAGCGGGTTGGGCGCTTTCTTT. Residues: CASSMSGLGAFF.

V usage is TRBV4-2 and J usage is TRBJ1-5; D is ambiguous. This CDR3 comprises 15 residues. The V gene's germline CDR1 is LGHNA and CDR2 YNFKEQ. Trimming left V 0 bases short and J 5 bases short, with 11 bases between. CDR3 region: CASSQEGGVDQPQHF. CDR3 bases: TGTGCCAGCAGCCAAGAGGGCGGGGTTGATCAGCCCCAGCATTTT.

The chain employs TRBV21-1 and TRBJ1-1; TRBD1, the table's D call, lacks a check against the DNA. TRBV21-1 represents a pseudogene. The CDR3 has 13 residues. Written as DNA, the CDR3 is TGTGCCAGCAGTGGACAGGGTAACACTGAAGCTTTCTTT. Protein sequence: CASSGQGNTEAFF.

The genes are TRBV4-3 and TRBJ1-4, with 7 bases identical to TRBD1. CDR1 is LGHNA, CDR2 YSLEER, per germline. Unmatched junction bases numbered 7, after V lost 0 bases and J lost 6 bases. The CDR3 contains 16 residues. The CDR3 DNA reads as TGCGCCAGCAGCCAAGATAACAGGGGCGATCATGAAAAACTGTTTTTT. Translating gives CASSQDNRGDHEKLFF.

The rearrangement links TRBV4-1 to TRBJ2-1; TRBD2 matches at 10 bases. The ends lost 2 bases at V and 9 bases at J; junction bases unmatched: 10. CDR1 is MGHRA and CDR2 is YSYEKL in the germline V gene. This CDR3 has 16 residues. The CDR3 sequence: CASSQTGTSVPTEQFF. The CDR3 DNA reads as TGCGCCAGCAGCCAAACCGGGACTAGCGTACCTACTGAGCAGTTCTTC.

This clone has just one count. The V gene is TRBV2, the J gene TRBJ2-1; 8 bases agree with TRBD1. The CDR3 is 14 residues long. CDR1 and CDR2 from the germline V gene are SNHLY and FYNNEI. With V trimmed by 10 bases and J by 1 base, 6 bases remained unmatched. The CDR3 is CATQGALSYNEQFF. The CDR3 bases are TGTGCCACCCAGGGGGCCTTATCCTACAATGAGCAGTTCTTC.

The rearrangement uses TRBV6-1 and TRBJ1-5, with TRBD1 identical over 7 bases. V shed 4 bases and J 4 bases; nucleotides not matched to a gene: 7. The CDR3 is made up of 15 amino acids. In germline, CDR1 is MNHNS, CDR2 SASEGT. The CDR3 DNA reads TGTGCCAGCAGTGCACAACAGGGGTCGAATCAGCCCCAGCATTTT. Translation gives CASSAQQGSNQPQHF.

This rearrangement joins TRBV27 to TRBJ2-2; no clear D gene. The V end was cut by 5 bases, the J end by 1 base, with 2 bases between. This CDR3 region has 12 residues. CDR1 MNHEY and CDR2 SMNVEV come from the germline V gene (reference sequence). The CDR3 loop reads CASSMNTGELFF. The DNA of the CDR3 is TGTGCCAGCAGTATGAACACCGGGGAGCTGTTTTTT.

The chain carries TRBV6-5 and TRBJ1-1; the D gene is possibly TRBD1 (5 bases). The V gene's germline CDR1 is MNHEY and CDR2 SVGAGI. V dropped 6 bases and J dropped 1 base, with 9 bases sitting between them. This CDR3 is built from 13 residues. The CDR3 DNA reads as TGTGCCAGCAGCCATGACAGGAACACTGAAGCTTTCTTT. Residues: CASSHDRNTEAFF.

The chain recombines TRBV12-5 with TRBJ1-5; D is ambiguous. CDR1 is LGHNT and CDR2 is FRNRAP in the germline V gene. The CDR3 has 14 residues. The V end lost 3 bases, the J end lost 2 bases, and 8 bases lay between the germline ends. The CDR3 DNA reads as TGTGCTAGTGGTTTATCGGGAGGCAATCAGCCCCAGCATTTT. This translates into CASGLSGGNQPQHF.

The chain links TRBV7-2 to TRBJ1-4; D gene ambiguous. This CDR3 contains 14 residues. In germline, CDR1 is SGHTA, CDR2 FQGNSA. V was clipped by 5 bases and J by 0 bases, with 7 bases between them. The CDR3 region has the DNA TGTGCCAGCAGCCTTTTCTCAACTAATGAAAAACTGTTTTTT. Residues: CASSLFSTNEKLFF.

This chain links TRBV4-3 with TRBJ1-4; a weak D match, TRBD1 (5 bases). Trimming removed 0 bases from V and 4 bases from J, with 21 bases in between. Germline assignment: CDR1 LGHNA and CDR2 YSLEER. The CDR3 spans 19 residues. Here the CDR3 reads CASSQDWMAGMGYNEKLFF. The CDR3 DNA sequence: TGCGCCAGCAGCCAAGATTGGATGGCAGGGATGGGGTATAATGAAAAACTGTTTTTT.

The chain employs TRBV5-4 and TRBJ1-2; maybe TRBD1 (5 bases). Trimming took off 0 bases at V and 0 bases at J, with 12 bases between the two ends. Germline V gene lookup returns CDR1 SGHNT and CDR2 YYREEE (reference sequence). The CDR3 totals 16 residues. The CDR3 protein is CASSLGGRGPNYGYTF. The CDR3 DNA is TGTGCCAGCAGCTTGGGGGGCCGGGGACCTAACTATGGCTACACCTTC.

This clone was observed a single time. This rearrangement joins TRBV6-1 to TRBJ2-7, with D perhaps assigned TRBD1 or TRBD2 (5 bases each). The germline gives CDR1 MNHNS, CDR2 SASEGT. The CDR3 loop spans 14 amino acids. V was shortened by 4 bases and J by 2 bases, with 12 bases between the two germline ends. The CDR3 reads CASSARDGAYEQYF. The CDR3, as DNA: TGTGCCAGCAGTGCCCGGGACGGAGCCTACGAGCAGTACTTC.